This entry describes one TCR beta chain. This record belongs to a study of control samples from healthy donors and cancer patients. The CDR3 is made up of 17 amino acids. Germline V gene lookup returns CDR1 LGHDT and CDR2 YNNKEL (reference sequence). The ends lost 4 bases at V and 4 bases at J; junction bases unmatched: 13. Profiling relied on immunoSEQ multiplex PCR, and the TCRdb table lists in-frame clones only, not all of them. Of about 14,000 clones listed, about 72% are singletons. The TCR was taken from a female donor with lung cancer. V is TRBV3-1 (or the pseudogene TRBV3-2) and J is TRBJ2-5, with 9 positions matching TRBD2. Sequenced sample: formalin-fixed, paraffin-embedded tissue. In nucleotides, the CDR3 is TGTGCCAGCAGCCCCGCTACGGTGGCTAGCGGGGCAGAGACCCAGTACTTC. As protein: CASSPATVASGAETQYF.